This paragraph covers one T cell receptor (beta chain) sequence. A junction end diverges from the germline sequence, so it may reflect a read error. The PCR was carried out with 60 Vbeta primers and 13 Jbeta primers. The assay was immunoSEQ multiplex PCR, and TCRdb's table has in-frame clones only and misses some. The profile covers under 150,000 clones, with around 10% appearing a single time and roughly 6.4% taken by the ten largest. Germline V gives CDR1 KGHSH, CDR2 LQKENI. The CDR3 loop spans 13 amino acids. These data are taken from a study of cytomegalovirus exposure and HLA in healthy donors. In the study overall: An analysis done earlier identified some 120 million unique TCR beta sequences from about 179 million T cells.

The clonotype comes from a woman between 40 and 50 years old in good health and CMV-seropositive. The chain couples TRBV18 to TRBJ1-1; D remains ambiguous. Sequencing was performed on PBMCs. CDR3: CASSPNENSEAFF. Here the CDR3 DNA reads TGTGCCAGCTCACCAAACGAAAACAGTGAAGCTTTCTTT.